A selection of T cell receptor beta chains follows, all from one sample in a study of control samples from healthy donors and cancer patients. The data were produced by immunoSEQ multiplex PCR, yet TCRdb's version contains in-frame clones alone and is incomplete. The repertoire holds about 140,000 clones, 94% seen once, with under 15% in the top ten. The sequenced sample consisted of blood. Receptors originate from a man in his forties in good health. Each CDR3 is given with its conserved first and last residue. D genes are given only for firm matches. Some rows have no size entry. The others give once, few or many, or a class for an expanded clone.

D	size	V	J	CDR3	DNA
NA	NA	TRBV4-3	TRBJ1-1	CASSQEGGLSAEAFF	TGCGCCAGCAGCCAAGAGGGAGGGTTGAGTGCTGAAGCTTTCTTT
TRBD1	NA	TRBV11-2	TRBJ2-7	CASSPNRGPAYEQYF	TGTGCCAGCAGCCCCAATAGGGGGCCCGCCTACGAGCAGTACTTC
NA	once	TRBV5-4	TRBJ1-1	CASSLAGYMNTEAFF	TGTGCCAGCAGCTTGGCCGGTTACATGAACACTGAAGCTTTCTTT
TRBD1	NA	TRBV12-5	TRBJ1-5	CASGTSTGGVLFGNQPQHF	TGTGCTAGTGGTACCTCGACAGGGGGCGTTTTGTTTGGCAATCAGCCCCAGCATTTT
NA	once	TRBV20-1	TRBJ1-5	CATGRNQPQHF	TGCGCTACAGGGAGGAATCAGCCCCAGCATTTT
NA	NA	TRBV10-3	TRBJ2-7	CAIEADTYEQYF	TGTGCCATCGAAGCTGACACCTACGAGCAGTACTTC
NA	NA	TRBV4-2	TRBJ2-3	CASSQGPGRSTDTQYF	TGTGCCAGCAGCCAAGGCCCGGGACGGAGCACAGATACGCAGTATTTT
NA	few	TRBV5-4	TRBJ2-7	CASSSGGYEQYF	TGTGCCAGCAGCTCTGGGGGCTACGAGCAGTACTTC
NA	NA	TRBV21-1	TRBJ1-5	CASSKPWTGKNQPQHF	TGTGCCAGCAGCAAACCTTGGACAGGGAAAAATCAGCCCCAGCATTTT
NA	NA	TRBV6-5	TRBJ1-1	CASRPGGGVTEAFF	TGTGCCAGCAGACCCGGCGGGGGAGTGACTGAAGCTTTCTTT
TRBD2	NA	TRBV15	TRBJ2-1	CATSRDGSGATPYNEQFF	TGTGCCACCAGCAGAGATGGTAGCGGGGCAACCCCCTACAATGAGCAGTTCTTC
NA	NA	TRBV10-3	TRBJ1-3	CAITPDLLGSGNTIYF	TGTGCCATCACTCCGGACCTCCTGGGCTCTGGAAACACCATATATTTT
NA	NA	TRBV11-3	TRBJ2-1	CASSLGYGSKYNEQFF	TGTGCCAGCAGCTTAGGGTACGGGTCTAAATACAATGAGCAGTTCTTC
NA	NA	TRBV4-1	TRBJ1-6	CASNTPPGSYSPLHF	TGCGCCAGCAACACCCCGCCGGGATCTTATTCACCCCTCCACTTT
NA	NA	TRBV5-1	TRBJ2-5	CASSLAAALQETQYF	TGCGCCAGCAGCTTGGCTGCAGCGCTCCAAGAGACCCAGTACTTC
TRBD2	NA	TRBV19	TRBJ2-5	CASSMMASGQETQYF	TGTGCCAGTAGTATGATGGCTAGCGGGCAAGAGACCCAGTACTTC
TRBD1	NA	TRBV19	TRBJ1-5	CASRITGDSNQPQHF	TGTGCCAGTAGGATAACAGGGGATAGCAATCAGCCCCAGCATTTT
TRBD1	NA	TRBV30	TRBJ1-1	CAWRYLTGGNTEAFF	TGTGCCTGGAGGTACCTTACAGGGGGGAACACTGAAGCTTTCTTT
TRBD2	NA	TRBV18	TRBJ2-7	CASSPMGLAGNEQYF	TGTGCCAGCTCACCCATGGGACTAGCGGGAAACGAGCAGTACTTC